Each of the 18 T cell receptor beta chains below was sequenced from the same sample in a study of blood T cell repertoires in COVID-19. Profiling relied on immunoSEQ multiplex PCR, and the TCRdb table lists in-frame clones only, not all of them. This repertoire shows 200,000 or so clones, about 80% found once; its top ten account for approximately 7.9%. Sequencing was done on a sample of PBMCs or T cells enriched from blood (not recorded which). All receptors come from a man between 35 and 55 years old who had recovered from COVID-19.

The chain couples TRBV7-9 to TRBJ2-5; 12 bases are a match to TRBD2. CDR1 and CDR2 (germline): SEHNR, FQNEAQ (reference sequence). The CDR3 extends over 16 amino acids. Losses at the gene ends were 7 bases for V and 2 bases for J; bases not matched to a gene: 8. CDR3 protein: CASNPQTSGGQETQYF. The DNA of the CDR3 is TGTGCCAGCAACCCGCAGACTAGCGGGGGACAAGAGACCCAGTACTTC.

The CDR3 loop reads CATAGTSGGTDTQYF. CDR3 in DNA: TGCGCCACCGCCGGGACTAGCGGGGGAACAGATACGCAGTATTTT. The chain has TRBV10-1 and TRBJ2-3; the match to TRBD2 covers 14 bases. CDR1 is WNHNN and CDR2 is SYGVQD in the germline V gene (reference sequence). CDR3 size: 15 residues. V lost 10 bases, J lost 3 bases, and 6 bases stayed unmatched.

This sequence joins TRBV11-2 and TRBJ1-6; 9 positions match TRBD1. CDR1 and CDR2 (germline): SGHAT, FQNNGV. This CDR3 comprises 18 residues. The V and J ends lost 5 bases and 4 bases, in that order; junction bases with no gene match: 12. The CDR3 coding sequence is TGTGCCAGCAGCCCGGTGGGACAGGGCCTCCGATATAATTCACCCCTCCACTTT. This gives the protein CASSPVGQGLRYNSPLHF.

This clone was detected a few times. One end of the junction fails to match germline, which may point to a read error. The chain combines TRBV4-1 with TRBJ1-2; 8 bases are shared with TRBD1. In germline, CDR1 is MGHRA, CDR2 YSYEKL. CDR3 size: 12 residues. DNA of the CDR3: TGCGCCAGCAGCCAACCCCGGGACAGGACCTTCTTC. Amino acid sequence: CASSQPRDRTFF.

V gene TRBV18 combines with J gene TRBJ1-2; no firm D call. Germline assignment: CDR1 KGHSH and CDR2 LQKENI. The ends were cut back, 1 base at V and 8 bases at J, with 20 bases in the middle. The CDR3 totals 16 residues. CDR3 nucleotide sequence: TGTGCCAGCTCACCACAGCAACTGGGGAGTCAAGGGGGCTACACCTTC. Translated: CASSPQQLGSQGGYTF.

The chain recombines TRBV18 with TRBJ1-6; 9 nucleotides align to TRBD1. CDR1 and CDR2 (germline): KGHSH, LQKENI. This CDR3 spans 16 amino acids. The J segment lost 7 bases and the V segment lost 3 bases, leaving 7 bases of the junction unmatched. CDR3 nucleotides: TGTGCCAGCTCACCTCTTGGGACAGGGAGAAATTCACCCCTCCACTTT. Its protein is CASSPLGTGRNSPLHF. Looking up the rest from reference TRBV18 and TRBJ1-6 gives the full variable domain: NAGVMQNPRHLVRRRGQEARLRCSPMKGHSHVYWYRQLPEEGLKFMVYLQKENIIDESGMPKERFSAEFPKEGPSILRIQQVVRGDSAAYFCASSPLGTGRNSPLHFGNGTRLTVT.

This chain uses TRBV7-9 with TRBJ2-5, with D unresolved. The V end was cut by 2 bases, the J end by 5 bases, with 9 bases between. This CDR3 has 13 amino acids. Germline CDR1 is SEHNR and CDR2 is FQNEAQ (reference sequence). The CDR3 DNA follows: TGTGCCAGCAGCTTATCTAGTGCTGAGACCCAGTACTTC. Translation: CASSLSSAETQYF.

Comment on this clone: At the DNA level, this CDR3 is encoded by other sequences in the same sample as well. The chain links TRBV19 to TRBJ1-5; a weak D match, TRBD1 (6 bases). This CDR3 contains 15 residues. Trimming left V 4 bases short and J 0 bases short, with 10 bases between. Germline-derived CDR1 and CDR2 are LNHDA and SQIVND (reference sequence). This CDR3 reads CASSKGHLSNQPQHF. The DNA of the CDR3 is TGTGCCAGTAGTAAGGGACACCTTAGCAATCAGCCCCAGCATTTT.

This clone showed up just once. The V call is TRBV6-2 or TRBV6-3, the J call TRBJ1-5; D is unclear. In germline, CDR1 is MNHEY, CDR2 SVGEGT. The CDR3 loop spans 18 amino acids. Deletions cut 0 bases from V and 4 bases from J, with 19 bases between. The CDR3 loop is CASSYSNISPRRNQPQHF. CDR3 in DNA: TGTGCCAGCAGTTACTCGAACATTTCCCCGAGGAGGAATCAGCCCCAGCATTTT.

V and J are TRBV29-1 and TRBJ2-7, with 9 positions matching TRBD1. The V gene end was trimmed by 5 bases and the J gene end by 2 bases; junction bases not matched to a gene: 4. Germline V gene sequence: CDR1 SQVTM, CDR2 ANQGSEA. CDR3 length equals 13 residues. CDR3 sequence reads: CSVTGTGTYEQYF. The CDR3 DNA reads TGCAGCGTTACTGGGACAGGGACCTACGAGCAGTACTTC.

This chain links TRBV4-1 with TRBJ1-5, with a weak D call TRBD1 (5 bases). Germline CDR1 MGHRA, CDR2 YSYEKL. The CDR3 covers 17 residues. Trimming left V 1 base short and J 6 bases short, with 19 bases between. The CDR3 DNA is TGCGCCAGCAGCCAAGGTATTCAGAACAGGCTCCGTCAGCCCCAGCATTTT. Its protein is CASSQGIQNRLRQPQHF.

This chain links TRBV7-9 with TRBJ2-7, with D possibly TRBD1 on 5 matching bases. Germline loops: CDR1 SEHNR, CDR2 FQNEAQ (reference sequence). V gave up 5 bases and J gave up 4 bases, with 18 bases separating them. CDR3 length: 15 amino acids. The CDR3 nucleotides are TGTGCCAGCAGCCCAGGCGGTCAGGGCTCTTACGAGCAGTACTTC. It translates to CASSPGGQGSYEQYF.

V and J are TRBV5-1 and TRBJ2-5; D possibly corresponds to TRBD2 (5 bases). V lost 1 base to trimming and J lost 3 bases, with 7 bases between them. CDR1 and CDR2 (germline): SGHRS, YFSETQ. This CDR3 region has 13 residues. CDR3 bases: TGCGCCAGCAGCTTGTGGCGGGAAGAGACCCAGTACTTC. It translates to CASSLWREETQYF.

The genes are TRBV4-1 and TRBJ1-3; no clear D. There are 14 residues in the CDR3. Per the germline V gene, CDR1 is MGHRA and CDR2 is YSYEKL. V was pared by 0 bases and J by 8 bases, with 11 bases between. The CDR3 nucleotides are TGCGCCAGCAGCCAAGATGGCCAGGCAGACACCATATATTTT. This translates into CASSQDGQADTIYF.

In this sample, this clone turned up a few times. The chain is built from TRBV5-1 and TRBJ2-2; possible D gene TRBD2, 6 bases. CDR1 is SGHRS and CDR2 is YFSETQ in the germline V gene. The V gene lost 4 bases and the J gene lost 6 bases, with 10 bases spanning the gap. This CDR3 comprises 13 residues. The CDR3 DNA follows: TGCGCCAGCAGCCTACGGGAGTCCGGGGAGCTGTTTTTT. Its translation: CASSLRESGELFF.

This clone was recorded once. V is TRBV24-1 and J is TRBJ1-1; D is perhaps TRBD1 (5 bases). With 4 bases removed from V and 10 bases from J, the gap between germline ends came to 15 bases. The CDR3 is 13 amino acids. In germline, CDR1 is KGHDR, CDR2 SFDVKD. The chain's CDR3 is CATSDPTERRAFF. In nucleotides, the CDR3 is TGTGCCACCAGTGACCCGACAGAAAGGCGAGCTTTCTTT.

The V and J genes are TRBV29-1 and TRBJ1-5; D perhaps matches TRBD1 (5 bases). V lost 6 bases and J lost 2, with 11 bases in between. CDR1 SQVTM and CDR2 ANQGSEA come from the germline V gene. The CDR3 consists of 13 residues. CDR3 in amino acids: CSVRSGGNQPQHF. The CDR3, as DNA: TGCAGCGTACGATCGGGGGGCAATCAGCCCCAGCATTTT. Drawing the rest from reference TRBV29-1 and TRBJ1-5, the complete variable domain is SAVISQKPSRDICQRGTSLTIQCQVDSQVTMMFWYRQQPGQSLTLIATANQGSEATYESGFVIDKFPISRPNLTFSTLTVSNMSPEDSSIYLCSVRSGGNQPQHFGDGTRLSIL.

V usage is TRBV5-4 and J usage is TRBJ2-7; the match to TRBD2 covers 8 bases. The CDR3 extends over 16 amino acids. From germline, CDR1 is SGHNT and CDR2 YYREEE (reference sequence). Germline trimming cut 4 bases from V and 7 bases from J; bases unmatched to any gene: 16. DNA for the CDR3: TGTGCCAGCAGCCCCGGGGGGGGGCCCCACGCGGAGGAGCAGTACTTC. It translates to CASSPGGGPHAEEQYF.